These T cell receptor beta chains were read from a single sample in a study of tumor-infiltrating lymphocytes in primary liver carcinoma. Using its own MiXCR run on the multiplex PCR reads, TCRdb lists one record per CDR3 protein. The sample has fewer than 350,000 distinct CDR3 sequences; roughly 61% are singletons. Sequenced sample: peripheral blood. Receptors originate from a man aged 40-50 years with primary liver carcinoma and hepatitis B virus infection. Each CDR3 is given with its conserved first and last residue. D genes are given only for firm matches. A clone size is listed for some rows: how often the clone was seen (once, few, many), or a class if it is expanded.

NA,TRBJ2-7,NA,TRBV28,CASSEDYREQYF,TGTGCCAGCAGTGAGGACTATAGGGAGCAGTACTTC
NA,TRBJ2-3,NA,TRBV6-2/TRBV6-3,CASSYLMTDTQYF,TGTGCCAGCAGTTACCTAATGACAGATACGCAGTATTTT
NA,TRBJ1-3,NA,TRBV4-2,CASSQDRPGGDTIYF,TGTGCCAGCAGCCAAGACAGGCCAGGAGGAGACACCATATATTTC
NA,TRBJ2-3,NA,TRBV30,CAWSVLTVDTYTQYF,TGTGCCTGGAGTGTACTGACGGTAGACACATATACGCAGTATTTT
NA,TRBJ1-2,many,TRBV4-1,CASSHRINYGYTF,TGCGCCAGCAGCCACAGGATTAACTATGGCTACACCTTC
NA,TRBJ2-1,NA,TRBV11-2,CASSPWEGESYSEQFF,TGTGCCAGTAGCCCCTGGGAAGGCGAATCTTACAGTGAGCAGTTCTTC
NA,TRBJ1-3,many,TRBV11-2,CASSLRPGTAGNTIYF,TGTGCCAGCAGCCTACGGCCCGGGACTGCTGGAAACACCATATATTTT
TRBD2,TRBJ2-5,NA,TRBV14,CAGSPGTSGSEETQYF,TGTGCCGGCAGTCCCGGGACTAGCGGGAGTGAGGAGACCCAGTACTTC
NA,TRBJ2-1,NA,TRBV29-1,CSVDVSAYNEQLF,TGCAGCGTTGATGTTAGCGCGTACAATGAGCAGCTCTTC
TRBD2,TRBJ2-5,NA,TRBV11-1,CACSPPLAGKETQHF,TGTGCCTGCAGCCCACCCCTAGCGGGGAAAGAGACCCAGCACTTC
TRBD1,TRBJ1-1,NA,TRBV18,CASSPQRQGNTEAFF,TGTGCCAGCTCACCACAACGACAGGGAAACACTGAAGCTTTCTTT
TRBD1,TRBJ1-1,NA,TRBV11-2,CASSLVRGDRGVTEAFF,TGTGCCAGCAGCTTAGTTAGGGGGGACAGGGGTGTGACTGAAGCTTTCTTT
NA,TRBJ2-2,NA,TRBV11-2,CASSSDSGRTNTGELFF,TGTGCTAGCAGCTCAGATAGCGGTAGGACGAACACCGGGGAGCTGTTTTTT
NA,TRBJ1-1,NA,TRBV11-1,CASSKGQPGTEAVF,TGTGCCAGCAGCAAAGGACAGCCGGGGACTGAAGCTGTATTT
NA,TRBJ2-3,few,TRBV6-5,CASSQDSSSTDTQYF,TGTGCCAGCAGCCAGGACAGCTCTAGCACAGATACGCAGTATTTC
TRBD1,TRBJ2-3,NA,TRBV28,CASSSGQGLAQYF,TGTGCCAGCAGTTCAGGACAGGGGCTGGCCCAGTATTTT
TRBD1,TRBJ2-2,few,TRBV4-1,CASSLRDRVAGELFF,TGCGCCAGCAGCCTACGGGACAGGGTCGCCGGGGAGCTGTTTTTT
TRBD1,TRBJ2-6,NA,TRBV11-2,CASSLNRGPFSGANVLTF,TGTGCCAGCAGCTTAAACAGGGGGCCCTTTTCTGGGGCCAATGTCCTGACTTTC
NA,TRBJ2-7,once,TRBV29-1,CSMNLQGSYEQYF,TGCAGCATGAACTTACAGGGCTCATACGAGCAGTACTTC
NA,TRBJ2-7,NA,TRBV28,CASSLSVRGYEQYF,TGTGCCAGCAGTTTATCCGTCAGGGGATACGAGCAGTACTTC
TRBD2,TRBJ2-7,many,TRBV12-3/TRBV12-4,CASRTSGSYEQYF,TGTGCCAGCAGGACTAGCGGATCCTACGAGCAGTACTTC
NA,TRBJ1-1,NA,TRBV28,CASLHSGNTEAFF,TGTGCCAGCCTTCATTCAGGGAACACTGAAGCTTTCTTT
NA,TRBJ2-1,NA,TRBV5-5,CASSAEGDEHFF,TGTGCCAGCAGCGCGGAGGGCGATGAGCACTTCTTC
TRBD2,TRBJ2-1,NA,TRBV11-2,CASSASGLAVNEQFF,TGTGCCAGCAGCGCCTCTGGACTAGCGGTCAATGAGCAGTTCTTC
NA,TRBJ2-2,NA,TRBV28,CASSSPTGGGGGELFF,TGTGCCAGCAGTTCCCCCACGGGGGGCGGGGGCGGGGAGCTGTTTTTT
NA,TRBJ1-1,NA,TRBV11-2,CTSSFSPTTFEAFF,TGTACCAGCAGCTTTAGCCCCACTACTTTCGAAGCTTTCTTT
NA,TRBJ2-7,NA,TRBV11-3,CTNSLNEQYF,TGTACCAACAGCTTAAACGAGCAGTACTTC
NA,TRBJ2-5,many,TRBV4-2,CASSQEQQRQETQYF,TGTGCCAGCAGCCAAGAGCAACAGAGACAAGAGACCCAGTACTTC
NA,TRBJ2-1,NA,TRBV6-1,CASDGFLVGADEQFF,TGTGCCAGCGACGGTTTTTTAGTGGGAGCTGATGAGCAGTTCTTC
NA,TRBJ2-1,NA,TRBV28,CASSPRGRMTYNEQFF,TGTGCCAGCAGCCCGCGGGGGCGGATGACCTACAATGAGCAGTTCTTC
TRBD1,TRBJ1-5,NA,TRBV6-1,CVSSIHVPGQGGNQPQHF,TGTGTCAGCAGTATACACGTCCCGGGACAGGGAGGGAATCAGCCCCAGCATTTT
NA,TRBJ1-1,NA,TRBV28,CASRDGARGHTEAFF,TGTGCCAGCAGGGATGGCGCTCGGGGCCACACTGAAGCCTTCTTT
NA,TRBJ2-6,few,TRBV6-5,CASTVVPGANVLTF,TGTGCCAGCACCGTGGTACCTGGGGCCAACGTCCTGACTTTC
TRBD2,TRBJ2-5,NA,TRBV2,CASSAKRRGGLGLNTQETQYF,TGTGCCAGCAGTGCGAAGAGGAGGGGGGGACTAGGTCTAAACACACAAGAGACCCAGTACTTC
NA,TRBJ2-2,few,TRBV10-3,CAISLNTGELFF,TGTGCCATCAGCTTGAACACCGGGGAGCTGTTTTTT
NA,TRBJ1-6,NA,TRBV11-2,CASSQRGGHYNSPLQF,TGTGCCAGCAGCCAGAGGGGGGGGCATTATAATTCACCCCTCCAATTT
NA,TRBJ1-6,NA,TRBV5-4,CDSSVNLGNSPLHF,TGTGACAGCAGCGTGAATCTGGGTAATTCACCCCTCCACTTT
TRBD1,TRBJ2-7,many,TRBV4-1,CASSNDRGYEQYF,TGCGCCAGCAGCAATGACAGGGGCTACGAGCAGTACTTC
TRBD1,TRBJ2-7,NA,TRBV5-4,CASRPTGASSYEQYF,TGTGCCAGCAGACCGACAGGGGCCAGCTCCTACGAGCAGTACTTC
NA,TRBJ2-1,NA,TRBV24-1,CATSGLDEQFF,TGTGCCACCAGTGGTCTCGATGAGCAGTTCTTC
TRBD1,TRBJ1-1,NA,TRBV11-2,CASSLADRGLGAFF,TGTGCCAGCAGCTTAGCGGACAGGGGGTTGGGAGCCTTCTTT
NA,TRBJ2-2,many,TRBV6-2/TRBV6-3,CASSPTANTGELFF,TGTGCCAGCAGCCCTACAGCGAACACCGGGGAGCTGTTTTTT
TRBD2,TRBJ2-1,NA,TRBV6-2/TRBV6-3,CDSSRGLAGESNEQFF,TGTGACAGCAGTCGGGGACTAGCGGGAGAGAGTAATGAGCAGTTCTTC
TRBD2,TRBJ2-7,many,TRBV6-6,CASSYSRTSGSSRYEQYF,TGTGCCAGCAGTTACTCCCGGACTAGCGGGAGTAGCCGGTACGAGCAGTACTTC
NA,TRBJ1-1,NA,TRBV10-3,CAIGGVETEAFF,TGTGCCATCGGCGGGGTCGAGACTGAAGCTTTCTTT